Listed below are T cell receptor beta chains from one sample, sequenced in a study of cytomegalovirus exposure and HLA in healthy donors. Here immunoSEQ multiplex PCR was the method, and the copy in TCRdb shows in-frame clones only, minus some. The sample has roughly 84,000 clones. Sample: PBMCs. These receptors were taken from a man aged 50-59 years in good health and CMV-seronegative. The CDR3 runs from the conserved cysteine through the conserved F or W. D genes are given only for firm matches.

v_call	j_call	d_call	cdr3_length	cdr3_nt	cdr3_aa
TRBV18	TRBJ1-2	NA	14	TGTGCCAGCTCACGATCCTGGGGGGAGGAATGGGCCACCTTC	CASSRSWGEEWATF
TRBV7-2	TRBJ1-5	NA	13	TGTGCCAGCAGCCTCCACGACACTCAGCCCCAGCATTTT	CASSLHDTQPQHF
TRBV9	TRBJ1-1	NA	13	TGTGCCAGCAGCCCAGGGGAGAACACTGAAGCTTTCTTT	CASSPGENTEAFF
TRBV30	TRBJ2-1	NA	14	TGTGCCTGGAATGGGCCCGGGGTAACCAATGAGCAGTTCTTC	CAWNGPGVTNEQFF
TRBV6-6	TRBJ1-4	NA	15	TGTGCCAGCAGTTTACTACAGGGTGGAGCAGAAAAACTGTTTTTT	CASSLLQGGAEKLFF
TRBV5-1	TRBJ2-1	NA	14	TGCGCCAGCAGCTTGATTTCTGTATACAATGAGCAGTTCTTC	CASSLISVYNEQFF
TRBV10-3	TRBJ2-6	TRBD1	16	TGTGCCATTGCCGGGACAGGGGCGTCTGGGGCCAACGTCCTGACTTTC	CAIAGTGASGANVLTF
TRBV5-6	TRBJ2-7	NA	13	TGTGCCAGCAGCTTGTGGCGGACCTACGAGCAGTACTTC	CASSLWRTYEQYF
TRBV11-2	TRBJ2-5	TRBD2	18	TGTGCCAGCAGGCCCACCCTAGCGGGGGGGCCGGACCAAGAGACCCAGTACTTC	CASRPTLAGGPDQETQYF
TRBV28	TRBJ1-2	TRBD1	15	TGTGCCAGCAGTCCGGGACAGGTCGACGGCTATGGCTACACCTTC	CASSPGQVDGYGYTF
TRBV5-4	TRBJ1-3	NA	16	TGTGCCAGCAGCGGCGCGGGCTTGAGTTCCGGAAACACCATATATTTT	CASSGAGLSSGNTIYF
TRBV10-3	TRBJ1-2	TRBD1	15	TGTGCCATCAGCACCGGGACAGGGGAGATCTATGGCTACACCTTC	CAISTGTGEIYGYTF
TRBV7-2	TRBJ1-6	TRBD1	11	TGTGCCAGCAGCCTTGGACAGGTGTTCGGTTTT	CASSLGQVFGF
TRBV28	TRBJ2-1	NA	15	TGTGCCAGCAGAGAATCCGGGACATACTACAATGAGCAGTTCTTC	CASRESGTYYNEQFF
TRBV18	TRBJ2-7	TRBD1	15	TGTGCCAGCTCTGCTATGACAGGGGGAATCTACGAGCAGTACTTC	CASSAMTGGIYEQYF
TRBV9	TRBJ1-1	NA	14	TGTGCCAGCAGCGTAGACGGGGGGCGCACTGAAGCTTTCTTT	CASSVDGGRTEAFF
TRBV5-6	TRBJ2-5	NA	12	TGTGCCAGCAGCTTGTGGAGAGAGACCCAGTACTTC	CASSLWRETQYF
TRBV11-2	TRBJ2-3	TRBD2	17	TGTGCCAGCAGCCAAGAAGCTAGCGGGGTGAGCACAGATACGCAGTATTTT	CASSQEASGVSTDTQYF
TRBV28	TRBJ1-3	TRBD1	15	TGTGCCAGCGCCGGACAGGTAGTCTCTGGAAACACCATATATTTT	CASAGQVVSGNTIYF
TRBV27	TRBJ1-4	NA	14	TGTGCCAGCAGTTCCCGGGAGTGGGATGAAAAACTGTTTTTT	CASSSREWDEKLFF
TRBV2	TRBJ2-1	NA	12	TGTGCCAGCAGTTTGAGGGTAAATGAGCAGTTCTTC	CASSLRVNEQFF
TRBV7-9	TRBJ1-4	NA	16	TGTGCCAGCAGCTTAGCGGCGGCAGGGGCTAATGAAAAACTGTTTTTT	CASSLAAAGANEKLFF
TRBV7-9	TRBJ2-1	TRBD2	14	TGTGCCAGCAGCCCGAGACGGGGGGTCAATGAGCAGTTCTTC	CASSPRRGVNEQFF
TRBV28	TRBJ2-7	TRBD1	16	TGTGCCAGCAGTTTCAATTGGACAGGGCTTTCCTACGAGCAGTACTTC	CASSFNWTGLSYEQYF
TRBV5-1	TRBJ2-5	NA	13	TGCGCCAGCAGCTTGGGGGGGGAAGAGACCCAGTACTTC	CASSLGGEETQYF
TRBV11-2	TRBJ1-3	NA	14	TGTGCCAGCAGCCGCGGCAGCCCTGGAAACACCATATATTTT	CASSRGSPGNTIYF
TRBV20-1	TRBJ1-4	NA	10	TGCAGTGCTGGGCAGGGGCAACTGTTTTTT	CSAGQGQLFF
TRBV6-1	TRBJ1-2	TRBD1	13	TGTGCCAGCAGGGGGACAGGGTATCATGGCTACACCTTC	CASRGTGYHGYTF